This passage covers 2 T cell receptor beta chains from one sample sequenced in a study of OX40 agonist ivuxolimab in advanced cancers. The method was immunoSEQ multiplex PCR; TCRdb's version includes in-frame clones alone and lacks a portion of them. Counted here are 80,000 to 85,000 clones, about 88% occurring once; the ten biggest clones make up 6.6%. The starting material was CD4+ or CD8+ T cells sorted from blood, obtained in a trial of the OX40 agonist ivuxolimab. These receptors were taken from an adult with an advanced solid tumor such as melanoma, head and neck, liver or kidney cancer.

V is TRBV7-9 and J is TRBJ2-2, with 11 bases aligning to TRBD2. Trimming took 5 bases from V and 6 from J; bases not matched to a gene: 8. Germline-derived CDR1 and CDR2 are SEHNR and FQNEAQ (reference sequence). The CDR3 has 16 amino acids. In DNA form, the CDR3 reads TGTGCCAGCAGCCCCCGCCCGACTAGCGGGGCCGGGGAGCTGTTTTTT. Translation: CASSPRPTSGAGELFF.

The genes are TRBV4-2 and TRBJ2-5; D possibly uses TRBD1 or TRBD2 (6 bases each). CDR1 LGHNA and CDR2 YNFKEQ come from the germline V gene. Trimming pared 1 base from V and 5 bases from J, leaving 14 bases between. The CDR3 consists of 15 residues. The CDR3 region has the DNA TGTGCCAGCAGCCAAGCAACGGGGGCGGGGGAGACCCAGTACTTC. Translated, it gives CASSQATGAGETQYF.